The 25 T cell receptor beta chains listed next were all sequenced from one sample in a study of OX40 agonist ivuxolimab in advanced cancers. Repertoires were generated with immunoSEQ multiplex PCR, while TCRdb's copy carries only in-frame clones and drops some. Of 70,000 to 80,000 clones listed, approximately 86% are singletons. The source was CD4+ or CD8+ T cells sorted from blood, collected in a trial of the OX40 agonist ivuxolimab. These receptors all stem from an adult with an advanced solid tumor such as melanoma, head and neck, liver or kidney cancer.

The V gene is TRBV7-2, the J gene TRBJ2-1, with 9 positions matching TRBD2. J was trimmed by 10 bases and V by 3 bases; bases with no gene match: 7. Germline V gene lookup returns CDR1 SGHTA and CDR2 FQGNSA. This CDR3 region has 14 residues. CDR3 nucleotides: TGTGCCAGCAGCTTCGGCGGGGGGGTCCGAGAGCAGTTCTTC. Translated, it gives CASSFGGGVREQFF.

The chain has TRBV6-5 and TRBJ1-3; D is unresolved. The CDR3 runs 15 residues. Germline V gene lookup returns CDR1 MNHEY and CDR2 SVGAGI. V shed 9 bases and J shed 0 bases, with 15 bases lying between them. The CDR3 region is CASSLGPSSGNTIYF. The DNA of the CDR3 is TGTGCCAGTTCCCTCGGACCCAGCTCTGGAAACACCATATATTTT.

The rearrangement uses TRBV30 and TRBJ1-5, with 9 bases fitting TRBD1. The germline V gene has CDR1 GTSNPN and CDR2 SVGIG (reference sequence). Germline trimming cut 4 bases from V and 4 bases from J; bases unmatched to any gene: 8. This CDR3 spans 15 amino acids. The DNA of the CDR3 is TGTGCCTGGACCCGAACGGGACAGGGTAATCAGCCCCAGCATTTT. This gives the protein CAWTRTGQGNQPQHF.

This clone was observed a single time. The chain uses TRBV11-3 and TRBJ2-5, with 8 bases matching TRBD2. The trim removed 5 bases at V and 2 bases at J, leaving 4 bases unmatched. Per germline, CDR1 SGHNT and CDR2 YENEEA. CDR3 length: 14 residues. DNA for the CDR3: TGTGCCAGCAGCCGCGGGGGGATACAAGAGACCCAGTACTTC. It yields the protein CASSRGGIQETQYF.

The CDR3 protein is CASSPSGERFHGYTF. Here the CDR3 DNA reads TGTGCCAGCAGTCCCTCTGGAGAGAGGTTCCATGGCTACACCTTC. The V call is TRBV28, the J call TRBJ1-2; D call uncertain. The CDR3 extends over 15 amino acids. V was cut by 5 bases and J by 6 bases, with 19 bases left in between. Germline V lookup: CDR1 MDHEN, CDR2 SYDVKM.

This clone was found once. Other DNA sequences within the sample encode an identical CDR3. V gene TRBV9 combines with J gene TRBJ2-2; no definite D call. V was shortened by 0 bases and J by 7 bases, with 4 bases between the two germline ends. CDR1 is SGDLS and CDR2 is YYNGEE in the germline V gene. The CDR3 consists of 12 residues. CDR3 amino acids: CASSVVNGELFF. CDR3 DNA sequence: TGTGCCAGCAGCGTAGTAAACGGGGAGCTGTTTTTT.

The rearrangement joins TRBV5-8 to TRBJ1-1; 8 bases line up with TRBD1. Germline CDR1 SGHTS, CDR2 YDEGEE. Unmatched junction bases numbered 5, after V lost 3 bases and J lost 1 base. The CDR3 extends over 15 amino acids. The CDR3 sequence: CASSYTDRGNTEAFF. For the CDR3, the DNA is TGTGCCAGCAGCTACACAGACAGGGGGAACACTGAAGCTTTCTTT.

This sequence joins TRBV5-4 and TRBJ2-7, with a tentative D call TRBD2 (6 bases). The V gene lost 6 bases and the J gene lost 1 base, with 14 bases spanning the gap. Per the germline V gene, CDR1 is SGHNT and CDR2 is YYREEE (reference sequence). The CDR3 has 14 amino acids. CDR3 coding DNA: TGTGCCAGCAAAAGGGACGGGGGTTCCTACGAGCAGTACTTC. Translating it yields CASKRDGGSYEQYF.

J is TRBJ1-6 and V is TRBV5-6; D is unresolved. The CDR3 spans 15 residues. Germline CDR1 reads SGHDT; CDR2 reads YYEEEE. With 4 bases removed from V and 3 bases from J, the gap between germline ends came to 11 bases. CDR3 protein: CASSPKLIYNSPLHF. In DNA form, the CDR3 reads TGTGCCAGCAGCCCGAAACTGATCTATAATTCACCCCTCCACTTT.

This clone was seen more than once but under ten times. The J gene is TRBJ2-2, the V gene TRBV5-1, with 8 bases fitting TRBD1. J was trimmed by 6 bases and V by 0 bases; bases with no gene match: 1. Germline V gene data show CDR1 as SGHRS and CDR2 as YFSETQ. The CDR3 contains 14 residues. Here the CDR3 DNA reads TGCGCCAGCAGCTTGGCAGGGGGCCCCGGGGAGCTGTTTTTT. Translating gives CASSLAGGPGELFF.

The chain has TRBV7-8 and TRBJ2-5; D could derive from TRBD1 or TRBD2 (7 bases each). Germline V gives CDR1 SGHVS, CDR2 FQNEAQ. This CDR3 comprises 16 residues. V lost 0 bases and J lost 3, with 14 bases in between. The CDR3 DNA sequence: TGTGCCAGCAGCTTAGCGCCAGGGGGGGGGAAAGAGACCCAGTACTTC. It encodes CASSLAPGGGKETQYF.

The chain links TRBV27 to TRBJ1-2; weak D call: TRBD1 (6 bases). Germline CDR1 MNHEY, CDR2 SMNVEV (reference sequence). This CDR3 contains 13 residues. V was pared by 3 bases and J by 2 bases, with 7 bases between. CDR3 amino acids: CASSLTGNYGYTF. DNA of the CDR3: TGTGCCAGCAGTTTGACAGGCAACTATGGCTACACCTTC.

This chain links TRBV5-4 with TRBJ1-2; D gene ambiguous. Germline V gene data show CDR1 as SGHNT and CDR2 as YYREEE (reference sequence). This CDR3 has 13 amino acids. The V end lost 0 bases, the J end lost 5 bases, and 8 bases lay between the germline ends. The DNA for the CDR3 is TGTGCCAGCAGCTTGGACGTCGGTTATGGCTACACCTTC. Its protein is CASSLDVGYGYTF.

This clone was detected only once. The chain links TRBV7-2 to TRBJ2-7; D gene ambiguous. Trimming pared 1 base from V and 0 bases from J, leaving 7 bases between. Germline loops: CDR1 SGHTA, CDR2 FQGNSA. The CDR3 sequence is 14 residues long. CDR3: CASSLVQYSYEQYF. The CDR3, as DNA: TGTGCCAGCAGCTTAGTCCAGTACTCCTACGAGCAGTACTTC. Supplemented by reference TRBV7-2 and TRBJ2-7, the full variable domain reads GAGVSQSPSNKVTEKGKDVELRCDPISGHTALYWYRQSLGQGLEFLIYFQGNSAPDKSGLPSDRFSAERTGGSVSTLTIQRTQQEDSAVYLCASSLVQYSYEQYFGPGTRLTVT.

This chain links TRBV5-4 with TRBJ1-2; weak D call: TRBD1 (5 bases). The CDR3 runs to 15 residues. V lost 4 bases, J lost 4 bases, and 17 bases lay in between. The germline gives CDR1 SGHNT, CDR2 YYREEE (reference sequence). In DNA form, the CDR3 reads TGTGCCAGCAGCATAGACAGCGGGTTCGTCTATGGCTACACCTTC. Amino acid sequence: CASSIDSGFVYGYTF.

This chain links TRBV28 with TRBJ1-3; D remains unclear. Germline CDR1 MDHEN, CDR2 SYDVKM. The CDR3 covers 17 residues. Trimming cost V 3 bases and J 1 base, with 16 bases left between them. CDR3 bases: TGTGCCAGCAGTTTCTGGGTTCCAACCAGGTCTGGAAACACCATATATTTT. Translated: CASSFWVPTRSGNTIYF.

The chain links TRBV27 to TRBJ2-7, with 8 nucleotides matching TRBD1. The CDR3 is 14 amino acids. Germline CDR1 is MNHEY and CDR2 is SMNVEV (reference sequence). The ends lost 3 bases at V and 4 bases at J; junction bases unmatched: 5. As DNA, the CDR3 is TGTGCCAGCAGTTTGGGGTACAGGGGGTACGAGCAGTACTTC. It encodes CASSLGYRGYEQYF.

The CDR3 DNA reads as TGTGCCAGCAGGCCCGGGTGGGGTGATCAGCCCCAGCATTTT. It encodes CASRPGWGDQPQHF. The chain is built from TRBV6-1 and TRBJ1-5; no clear D. Trimming stripped 6 bases from V and 5 bases from J, with 14 bases between. The CDR3 covers 14 residues. The V gene's germline CDR1 is MNHNS and CDR2 SASEGT.

This chain connects TRBV2 to TRBJ2-1; D might be TRBD2 (5 bases). Trimming pared 0 bases from V and 7 bases from J, leaving 19 bases between. The germline CDR1 and CDR2 sequences are SNHLY and FYNNEI. The CDR3 spans 17 residues. CDR3 DNA sequence: TGTGCCAGCAGTGAAGCGGCAACCGGGAAATTTTGGAATGAGCAGTTCTTC. Protein: CASSEAATGKFWNEQFF. Looking up the rest from reference TRBV2 and TRBJ2-1 gives the full variable domain: EPEVTQTPSHQVTQMGQEVILRCVPISNHLYFYWYRQILGQKVEFLVSFYNNEISEKSEIFDDQFSVERPDGSNFTLKIRSTKLEDSAMYFCASSEAATGKFWNEQFFGPGTRLTVL.

V usage is TRBV6-1 and J usage is TRBJ1-2; D is possibly TRBD1 (5 bases). This CDR3 region has 15 residues. The V gene lost 3 bases and the J gene lost 5 bases, with 16 bases spanning the gap. The germline gives CDR1 MNHNS, CDR2 SASEGT. CDR3 in DNA: TGTGCCAGCAGTGAGCCCCCCGGGGACGAATATGGCTACACCTTC. It specifies CASSEPPGDEYGYTF.

The gene calls are TRBV19 and TRBJ2-3; 9 nucleotides agree with TRBD1. The CDR3 has 14 amino acids. After removal of 9 bases from V and 2 bases from J, the junction contained 6 bases not matched to a gene. The germline V gene encodes CDR1 LNHDA and CDR2 SQIVND (reference sequence). In DNA, the CDR3 is TGTGCCAGCGGGACAGGGAGGCTCACAGATACGCAGTATTTT. It yields the protein CASGTGRLTDTQYF.

V is TRBV28 and J is TRBJ1-5; unclear D gene. Per germline, CDR1 MDHEN and CDR2 SYDVKM. The CDR3 totals 14 residues. V was trimmed by 7 bases and J by 3 bases, leaving 13 bases between them. CDR3 in DNA: TGTGCCAGCAACAATCCCCCCCACAATCAGCCCCAGCATTTT. Translating gives CASNNPPHNQPQHF.

The chain has TRBV6-1 and TRBJ2-1; unclear D gene. Germline V gene sequence: CDR1 MNHNS, CDR2 SASEGT. V was pared by 4 bases and J by 3 bases, with 13 bases between. The CDR3 is made up of 15 amino acids. CDR3 nucleotide sequence: TGTGCCAGCAGTGGTCAAATAGGGATCTACAATGAGCAGTTCTTC. This codes for CASSGQIGIYNEQFF.

This chain uses TRBV5-1 with TRBJ1-2; TRBD1 matches at 12 bases. CDR3 length: 16 residues. Germline values: CDR1 SGHRS, CDR2 YFSETQ. Losses at the gene ends were 9 bases for V and 5 bases for J; bases not matched to a gene: 14. The CDR3 protein is CATKPTGTGGAYGYTF. The CDR3 region has the DNA TGCGCCACCAAACCCACAGGGACAGGGGGCGCTTATGGCTACACCTTC.

Here the CDR3 reads CAISDYRNYGRQETQYF. The CDR3 DNA sequence: TGTGCCATCAGTGACTACAGGAATTATGGGCGGCAAGAGACCCAGTACTTC. V and J are TRBV10-3 and TRBJ2-5; a possible D gene is TRBD1 (5 bases). This CDR3 comprises 17 residues. From germline, CDR1 is ENHRY and CDR2 SYGVKD. V lost 3 bases to trimming and J lost 2 bases, with 19 bases between them.